These 15 T cell receptor beta chains originate from one sample sequenced in a study of cytomegalovirus exposure and HLA in healthy donors. This table comes from immunoSEQ multiplex PCR, and its TCRdb copy is limited to in-frame clones, with some not included. This sample yields over 200,000 clones, of which 87% are seen a single time; approximately 2% belongs to the top ten. Sequenced input: PBMCs. The receptors were sampled from a woman between 18 and 30 years old in good health and CMV-seropositive.

This chain links TRBV19 with TRBJ2-5; 11 positions agree with TRBD2. V lost 2 bases to trimming and J lost 3 bases; unmatched junction nucleotides: 5. Germline CDR1 and CDR2: LNHDA and SQIVND (reference sequence). The CDR3 loop spans 16 amino acids. CDR3 nucleotide sequence: TGTGCCAGTAGTATACTAGCGGGAGGCCTTAAAGAGACCCAGTACTTC. This sequence encodes CASSILAGGLKETQYF.

This clone was seen more than once but under ten times. The chain employs TRBV5-6 and TRBJ1-1; the match to TRBD1 covers 9 bases. The germline CDR1 and CDR2 sequences are SGHDT and YYEEEE. CDR3 length: 14 amino acids. Germline trimming cut 5 bases from V and 4 bases from J; bases unmatched to any gene: 6. CDR3 bases: TGTGCCAGCAGAGGCCGGACAGGGGCCACTGAAGCTTTCTTT. Translated, it gives CASRGRTGATEAFF.

The chain employs TRBV30 and TRBJ2-3; 8 positions agree with TRBD1. Germline CDR1 and CDR2: GTSNPN and SVGIG (reference sequence). Trimming at V came to 3 bases and at J to 1 base, leaving 0 bases not matched to a gene. The CDR3 consists of 13 residues. CDR3 bases: TGTGCCTGGAGGGACAGGGGCACAGATACGCAGTATTTT. Residues: CAWRDRGTDTQYF.

This chain uses TRBV28 with TRBJ1-1; D is ambiguous. Germline lookup yields CDR1 MDHEN and CDR2 SYDVKM. The CDR3 totals 13 residues. Trimming pared 1 base from V and 1 base from J, leaving 4 bases between. The CDR3 DNA sequence: TGTGCCAGCAGTTTATACAAGAACACTGAAGCTTTCTTT. Protein sequence: CASSLYKNTEAFF.

V is TRBV10-3 and J is TRBJ2-7; D remains unclear. The CDR3 spans 14 residues. Germline loops: CDR1 ENHRY, CDR2 SYGVKD. V gave up 4 bases and J gave up 0 bases, with 10 bases separating them. In nucleotides, the CDR3 is TGTGCCATCAGTGTGGCCGACATCTCCTACGAGCAGTACTTC. It codes for CAISVADISYEQYF.

As regards this clone: Other DNA sequences within the sample encode an identical CDR3. The chain joins TRBV19 to TRBJ2-7, with 11 nucleotides matching TRBD1. With 5 bases clipped from V and 0 bases from J, the junction kept 3 bases outside the gene matches. Germline V lookup: CDR1 LNHDA, CDR2 SQIVND (reference sequence). CDR3 length: 15 residues. CDR3 in DNA: TGTGCCAGTAGTCCCGGGACAGGGGGCTCCTACGAGCAGTACTTC. Its protein product is CASSPGTGGSYEQYF.

The chain employs TRBV2 and TRBJ1-4; D not certain. Germline V gene data show CDR1 as SNHLY and CDR2 as FYNNEI. The CDR3 extends over 17 amino acids. V was trimmed by 8 bases and J by 1 base, leaving 20 bases between them. DNA for the CDR3: TGTGCCAGCTCAAAGAGGCCAACCCCCCTAACTAATGAAAAACTGTTTTTT. Translation: CASSKRPTPLTNEKLFF.

The chain links TRBV5-4 to TRBJ2-1; a possible D gene is TRBD2 (6 bases). With 3 bases removed from V and 9 bases from J, the gap between germline ends came to 10 bases. Per the germline V gene, CDR1 is SGHNT and CDR2 is YYREEE (reference sequence). The CDR3 loop spans 12 amino acids. The CDR3 bases are TGTGCCAGCAGCTCACCAGCGGGTGAGCAGTTCTTC. The encoded protein is CASSSPAGEQFF.

This clone was detected only once. The chain couples TRBV2 to TRBJ1-5; 8 bases agree with TRBD1. CDR3 length: 16 residues. Germline V CDR1 and CDR2: SNHLY, FYNNEI. Losses at the gene ends were 0 bases for V and 7 bases for J; bases not matched to a gene: 8. The CDR3 DNA reads TGTGCCAGCAGTGAAGCGGGAGTCAGGGGGCGACAGCCCCAGCATTTT. Its protein product is CASSEAGVRGRQPQHF. Combining the CDR3 with reference TRBV2 and TRBJ1-5 gives the whole variable domain EPEVTQTPSHQVTQMGQEVILRCVPISNHLYFYWYRQILGQKVEFLVSFYNNEISEKSEIFDDQFSVERPDGSNFTLKIRSTKLEDSAMYFCASSEAGVRGRQPQHFGDGTRLSIL.

V is TRBV9 and J is TRBJ1-2; 9 bases are shared with TRBD1. Trimming removed 5 bases from V and 4 bases from J; junction bases left unmatched: 12. CDR1 SGDLS and CDR2 YYNGEE come from the germline V gene. The CDR3 runs 16 residues. The DNA of the CDR3 is TGTGCCAGCAGTTCGACACAGGGGGCGCTGAGCTATGGCTACACCTTC. Protein product: CASSSTQGALSYGYTF.

The chain recombines TRBV4-1 with TRBJ1-1, with D uncertain. The CDR3 runs 14 residues. V lost 5 bases and J 2 bases, leaving 12 bases between the germline ends. From germline, CDR1 is MGHRA and CDR2 YSYEKL. The CDR3 DNA reads TGCGCCAGCAGCTCTCAGGAGGGAAACACTGAAGCTTTCTTT. The encoded protein is CASSSQEGNTEAFF.

The sample holds one count of this clone. The V gene is TRBV5-4, the J gene TRBJ2-3; TRBD1 is a possible D gene (6 bases). Trimming took 1 base from V and 2 from J, leaving 11 bases between them. The germline V gene has CDR1 SGHNT and CDR2 YYREEE (reference sequence). The length of the CDR3 is 15 residues. In nucleotides, the CDR3 is TGTGCCAGCAGCTTGTCCTACAGGGCCACAGATACGCAGTATTTT. Protein product: CASSLSYRATDTQYF.

The CDR3 sequence is CASSYYSGTGTYEQYF. CDR3 bases: TGTGCCAGCAGTTATTATTCCGGGACAGGGACCTACGAGCAGTACTTC. This chain connects TRBV6-5 to TRBJ2-7; 9 positions agree with TRBD1. The CDR3 is 16 residues long. CDR1 and CDR2 (germline): MNHEY, SVGAGI. V was pared by 3 bases and J by 2 bases, with 8 bases of the junction left unmatched.

The rearrangement uses TRBV6-6 and TRBJ2-1; tentatively, D is TRBD1 (6 bases). CDR1 and CDR2 from the germline V gene are MNHNY and SVGAGI (reference sequence). The V end lost 6 bases, the J end lost 5 bases, and 8 bases lay between the germline ends. The CDR3 runs to 12 residues. This CDR3 is CASRDSNNEQFF. The DNA of the CDR3 is TGTGCCAGCAGGGACAGCAACAATGAGCAGTTCTTC.

This chain joins TRBV5-1 and TRBJ2-1; D is possibly TRBD2 (6 bases). Per the germline V gene, CDR1 is SGHRS and CDR2 is YFSETQ. The CDR3 extends over 14 amino acids. V lost 0 bases to trimming and J lost 5 bases, with 9 bases between them. The CDR3 region is CASSLAGENNEQFF. Here the CDR3 DNA reads TGCGCCAGCAGCTTGGCGGGAGAAAACAATGAGCAGTTCTTC.